These 18 T cell receptor beta chains share one sample of origin, sequenced in a study of blood T cell repertoires in COVID-19. Sequencing used immunoSEQ multiplex PCR; TCRdb keeps in-frame clones, though not all of them. The repertoire holds approximately 280,000 clones, with around 85% as singletons. Sequenced input: PBMCs or T cells enriched from blood (not recorded which). The origin of the receptors is a woman between 35 and 50 years old who had recovered from COVID-19.

DNA for the CDR3: TGTGCCAGCAGGGCCCCCCTAGCGGGCACCTCCTACAATGAGCAGTTCTTC. It is translated as CASRAPLAGTSYNEQFF. This rearrangement joins TRBV28 to TRBJ2-1, with TRBD2 identical over 8 bases. Germline values: CDR1 MDHEN, CDR2 SYDVKM. The junction had 10 bases not matched to a gene; V was cut back by 6 bases and J by 0 bases. This CDR3 is 17 amino acids long.

The J gene is TRBJ2-7, the V gene TRBV30, with D tentatively TRBD1 or TRBD2 (5 bases each). The CDR3 length is 13 residues. CDR1 and CDR2 from the germline V gene are GTSNPN and SVGIG (reference sequence). Trimming shortened V by 5 bases and J by 4 bases, and 15 bases separated the two germline ends. The chain's CDR3 is CAWGTVPGYEQYF. As DNA, the CDR3 is TGTGCCTGGGGGACGGTACCGGGGTACGAGCAGTACTTC.

The chain's CDR3 is CASSPRGASTDTQYF. DNA for the CDR3: TGTGCCAGCAGTCCCCGGGGGGCGAGCACAGATACGCAGTATTTT. V gene TRBV28 combines with J gene TRBJ2-3, with D possibly being TRBD2 (7 bases). The CDR3 length is 15 residues. Trimming stripped 5 bases from V and 0 bases from J, with 12 bases between. Germline CDR1 reads MDHEN; CDR2 reads SYDVKM.

The rearrangement joins TRBV5-1 to TRBJ2-5, with D possibly matching TRBD1 (6 bases). Germline-derived CDR1 and CDR2 are SGHRS and YFSETQ. Trimming stripped 0 bases from V and 5 bases from J, with 11 bases between. The CDR3 runs to 14 residues. The CDR3 region is CASSLASGDETQYF. The CDR3 nucleotides read TGCGCCAGCAGCTTGGCCTCAGGGGACGAGACCCAGTACTTC.

The rearrangement links TRBV2 to TRBJ2-3; 14 bases fit TRBD2. Unmatched junction bases numbered 9, after V lost 7 bases and J lost 0 bases. There are 18 residues in the CDR3. Germline CDR1 reads SNHLY; CDR2 reads FYNNEI. The CDR3 loop reads CASTKGLAGGLSTDTQYF. In DNA form, the CDR3 reads TGTGCCAGCACCAAAGGACTAGCGGGAGGACTTAGCACAGATACGCAGTATTTT.

This clone has just one count. V and J are TRBV19 and TRBJ2-7; D may be TRBD1 (6 bases). The CDR3 runs to 15 residues. V lost 5 bases to trimming and J lost 5 bases, with 19 bases between them. Germline-derived CDR1 and CDR2 are LNHDA and SQIVND (reference sequence). The CDR3 protein is CASSGRDTPLDEQYF. CDR3 nucleotides: TGTGCCAGTAGTGGCCGGGACACCCCTCTAGACGAGCAGTACTTC.

The chain recombines TRBV29-1 with TRBJ2-1, with TRBD2 identical over 12 bases. J was trimmed by 9 bases and V by 7 bases; bases with no gene match: 10. Germline V lookup: CDR1 SQVTM, CDR2 ANQGSEA. The CDR3 is 14 residues long. CDR3 amino acids: CSGSLAGGIREQFF. CDR3 nucleotide sequence: TGCAGCGGCAGCCTAGCGGGAGGGATTCGTGAGCAGTTCTTC.

The V gene is TRBV28, the J gene TRBJ1-1, with 7 bases identical to TRBD1. Germline CDR1 MDHEN, CDR2 SYDVKM. The CDR3 has 16 residues. Trimming cost V 4 bases and J 0 bases; bases outside gene matches: 8. CDR3 region: CASSSRTGFMNTEAFF. Here the CDR3 DNA reads TGTGCCAGCAGTTCCAGGACAGGCTTTATGAACACTGAAGCTTTCTTT.

The chain links TRBV18 to TRBJ2-5; D is perhaps TRBD2 (5 bases). CDR1 and CDR2 (germline): KGHSH, LQKENI. V lost 3 bases and J 5 bases, leaving 13 bases between the germline ends. This CDR3 has 14 amino acids. The CDR3 DNA is TGTGCCAGCTCACCGTCCGGGATCAGCGAGACCCAGTACTTC. It translates to CASSPSGISETQYF.

The chain has TRBV7-2 and TRBJ2-6; no clear D. The germline V gene encodes CDR1 SGHTA and CDR2 FQGNSA. The CDR3 spans 13 residues. The V gene lost 4 bases and the J gene lost 3 bases, with 4 bases spanning the gap. CDR3 nucleotides: TGTGCCAGCAGCTCCGGTGGGGCCAACGTCCTGACTTTC. Amino acid sequence: CASSSGGANVLTF.

The J gene is TRBJ2-7, the V gene TRBV2, with 9 bases identical to TRBD2. CDR1 is SNHLY, CDR2 FYNNEI, per germline. V shed 3 bases and J 1 base; nucleotides not matched to a gene: 4. This CDR3 is 15 amino acids long. The CDR3 coding sequence is TGTGCCAGCAGTGAGAATAGCGGGAGTTCCTACGAGCAGTACTTC. Translation: CASSENSGSSYEQYF.

This clone appeared once. The chain uses TRBV7-3 and TRBJ2-3; D is ambiguous. CDR1 is SGHTA and CDR2 is FQGTGA in the germline V gene. This CDR3 is built from 13 residues. Trimming left V 2 bases short and J 0 bases short, with 3 bases between. CDR3 sequence (DNA): TGTGCCAGCAGCTTATTAAGCACAGATACGCAGTATTTT. Translated: CASSLLSTDTQYF.

The chain has TRBV3-1 (or the pseudogene TRBV3-2) and TRBJ2-1, with a possible D match to TRBD2 (6 bases). The CDR3 consists of 12 residues. Germline V gene data show CDR1 as LGHDT and CDR2 as YNNKEL (reference sequence). Trimming shortened V by 5 bases and J by 7 bases, and 9 bases separated the two germline ends. This chain's CDR3 is CASSRGGNEQFF. The DNA of the CDR3 is TGTGCCAGCAGCAGGGGAGGAAATGAGCAGTTCTTC.

The rearrangement links TRBV6-5 to TRBJ1-1; D not resolved. The CDR3 sequence is 15 residues long. Germline V CDR1 and CDR2: MNHEY, SVGAGI. Trimming shortened V by 0 bases and J by 2 bases, and 10 bases separated the two germline ends. The CDR3 loop is CASSYSAEENTEAFF. The CDR3 nucleotides are TGTGCCAGCAGTTACTCGGCAGAAGAAAACACTGAAGCTTTCTTT.

The rearrangement joins TRBV19 to TRBJ1-5; D remains ambiguous. The CDR3 sequence is 15 residues long. Trimming took off 2 bases at V and 0 bases at J, with 8 bases between the two ends. Germline V gene data show CDR1 as LNHDA and CDR2 as SQIVND (reference sequence). Here the CDR3 DNA reads TGTGCCAGTAGTATAACCACTTATAGCAATCAGCCCCAGCATTTT. Translating it yields CASSITTYSNQPQHF.

This clone was observed a single time. V is TRBV15 and J is TRBJ1-5; no definite D call. The CDR3 has 16 residues. Germline CDR1 reads LNHNV; CDR2 reads YYDKDF (reference sequence). The V gene lost 5 bases and the J gene lost 4 bases, with 18 bases spanning the gap. The CDR3 here is CATSGLPPSLNQPQHF. CDR3 nucleotides: TGTGCCACCAGCGGACTCCCGCCAAGCTTAAATCAGCCCCAGCATTTT.

The V and J genes are TRBV3-1 (or the pseudogene TRBV3-2) and TRBJ2-7; TRBD1 aligns across 7 bases. With 5 bases clipped from V and 2 bases from J, the junction kept 6 bases outside the gene matches. The CDR3 has 14 amino acids. Looked up from germline, CDR1 is LGHDT and CDR2 is YNNKEL (reference sequence). The DNA of the CDR3 is TGTGCCAGCAGCTCCCGGGACAGAGCCTACGAGCAGTACTTC. Its translation: CASSSRDRAYEQYF.

This clone appeared once. The genes are TRBV28 and TRBJ1-2; TRBD1 agrees at 10 bases. The CDR3 is 14 amino acids. Looked up from germline, CDR1 is MDHEN and CDR2 is SYDVKM. V lost 2 bases, J lost 6 bases, and 3 bases stayed unmatched. CDR3 region: CASSLGGTGDGYTF. The DNA of the CDR3 is TGTGCCAGCAGTTTAGGCGGGACAGGGGATGGCTACACCTTC.